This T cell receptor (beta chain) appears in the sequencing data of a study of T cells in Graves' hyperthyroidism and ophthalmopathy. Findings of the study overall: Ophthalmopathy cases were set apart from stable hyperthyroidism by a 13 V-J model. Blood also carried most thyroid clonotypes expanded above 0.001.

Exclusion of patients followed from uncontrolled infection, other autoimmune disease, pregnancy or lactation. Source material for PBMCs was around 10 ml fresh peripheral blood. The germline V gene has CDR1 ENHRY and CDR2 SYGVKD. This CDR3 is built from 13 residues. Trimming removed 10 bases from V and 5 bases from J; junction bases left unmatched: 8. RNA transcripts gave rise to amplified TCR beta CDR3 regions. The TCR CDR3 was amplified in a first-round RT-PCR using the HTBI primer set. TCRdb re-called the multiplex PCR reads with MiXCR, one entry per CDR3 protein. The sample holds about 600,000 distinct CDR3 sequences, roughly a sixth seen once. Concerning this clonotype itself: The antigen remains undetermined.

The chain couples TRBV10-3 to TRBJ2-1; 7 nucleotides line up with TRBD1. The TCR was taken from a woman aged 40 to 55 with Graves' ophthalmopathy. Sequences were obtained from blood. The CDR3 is CATAGTVHNEQFF. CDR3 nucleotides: TGTGCCACCGCCGGGACAGTCCACAATGAGCAGTTCTTC.